This is a list of T cell receptor beta chains from one sample in a study of response to subunit inactivated influenza vaccine. TCRdb itself ran the RT-PCR reads through MiXCR, one entry per CDR3 protein. This sample carries roughly 190,000 distinct CDR3 sequences, 14% of them seen once, and the ten largest clones take under 30%. This specimen was CD8+ T cells sorted from PBMCs, taken around 5 days after vaccination. All receptors come from a man aged 45 to 65 who received an inactivated influenza vaccine. Each CDR3 is given with its conserved first and last residue. The D gene is left open where the match is weak. The size field is filled for only some rows; it gives once, few, many or a size class.

D gene: TRBD2
J gene: TRBJ2-1
clone size: few
V gene: TRBV13
CDR3 DNA: TGTGCCAGCAGCCAGCCGGGACTAGCGGACAATGAGCAGTTCTTC
CDR3 protein: CASSQPGLADNEQFF

D gene: TRBD1
J gene: TRBJ2-1
clone size: few
V gene: TRBV5-6
CDR3 DNA: TGTGCCAGCAGCCCTGGGACAGGGTACAATGAGCAGTTCTTC
CDR3 protein: CASSPGTGYNEQFF

D gene: TRBD1
J gene: TRBJ2-7
clone size: few
V gene: TRBV27
CDR3 DNA: TGTGCCAGCAGCGTCAGGGGGCCACTACACTACGAGCAGTACTTC
CDR3 protein: CASSVRGPLHYEQYF

D gene: -
J gene: TRBJ2-6
clone size: -
V gene: TRBV27
CDR3 DNA: TGTGCCAGCGGACCATATGGGGGAGGGGCCAACGTCCTGACTTTC
CDR3 protein: CASGPYGGGANVLTF

D gene: TRBD1
J gene: TRBJ2-1
clone size: few
V gene: TRBV3-1
CDR3 DNA: TGTGCCAGCAGCCAAGATCGGAGGACAGGGGACAATGAGCAGTTCTTC
CDR3 protein: CASSQDRRTGDNEQFF

D gene: TRBD2
J gene: TRBJ2-1
clone size: few
V gene: TRBV3-1
CDR3 DNA: TGTGCCAGCAGCCCGGGACTAGCGGGCTCGAGCTCCTACAATGAGCAGTTCTTC
CDR3 protein: CASSPGLAGSSSYNEQFF

D gene: -
J gene: TRBJ1-6
clone size: -
V gene: TRBV2
CDR3 DNA: TGTGCCAGCAGGCCCCCGGGACATGGTTCACCCCTCCACTTT
CDR3 protein: CASRPPGHGSPLHF

D gene: -
J gene: TRBJ2-2
clone size: few
V gene: TRBV19
CDR3 DNA: TGTGCCAGTAGTCCCGGGAACCAGGGGACCGGGGAGCTGTTTTTT
CDR3 protein: CASSPGNQGTGELFF

D gene: TRBD2
J gene: TRBJ2-1
clone size: -
V gene: TRBV20-1
CDR3 DNA: TGCAGTGCTAGAGATCCGGGGGGGGCCTCCTACAATGAGCAGTTCTTC
CDR3 protein: CSARDPGGASYNEQFF

D gene: -
J gene: TRBJ1-1
clone size: few
V gene: TRBV5-1
CDR3 DNA: TGCGCCAGCAGCTTGGCCACCGTAGGGATGGGCACTGAAGCTTTCTTT
CDR3 protein: CASSLATVGMGTEAFF

D gene: -
J gene: TRBJ2-3
clone size: few
V gene: TRBV6-2/TRBV6-3
CDR3 DNA: TGTGCCAGCAGTTACTCGTCAGATACGCAGTATTTT
CDR3 protein: CASSYSSDTQYF

D gene: TRBD2
J gene: TRBJ2-3
clone size: many
V gene: TRBV13
CDR3 DNA: TGTGCCAGCAGCGATCGCCGAGGGACTAGCGGGGGGGCTGACGAAGATACGCAGTATTTT
CDR3 protein: CASSDRRGTSGGADEDTQYF

D gene: TRBD1
J gene: TRBJ1-3
clone size: few
V gene: TRBV7-9
CDR3 DNA: TGTGCCAGCAGCTCAGCAGTCAGGGGGCTCTCTGGAAACACCATATATTTT
CDR3 protein: CASSSAVRGLSGNTIYF

D gene: -
J gene: TRBJ2-7
clone size: few
V gene: TRBV27
CDR3 DNA: TGTGCCAGCACCCCGACTCTGACAGGCTCCTACGAGCAGTACTTC
CDR3 protein: CASTPTLTGSYEQYF

D gene: TRBD2
J gene: TRBJ2-1
clone size: -
V gene: TRBV4-2
CDR3 DNA: TGTGCCAGCAGCCAAGACGGAGCGGGAGATTTGAATGAGCAGTTCTTC
CDR3 protein: CASSQDGAGDLNEQFF